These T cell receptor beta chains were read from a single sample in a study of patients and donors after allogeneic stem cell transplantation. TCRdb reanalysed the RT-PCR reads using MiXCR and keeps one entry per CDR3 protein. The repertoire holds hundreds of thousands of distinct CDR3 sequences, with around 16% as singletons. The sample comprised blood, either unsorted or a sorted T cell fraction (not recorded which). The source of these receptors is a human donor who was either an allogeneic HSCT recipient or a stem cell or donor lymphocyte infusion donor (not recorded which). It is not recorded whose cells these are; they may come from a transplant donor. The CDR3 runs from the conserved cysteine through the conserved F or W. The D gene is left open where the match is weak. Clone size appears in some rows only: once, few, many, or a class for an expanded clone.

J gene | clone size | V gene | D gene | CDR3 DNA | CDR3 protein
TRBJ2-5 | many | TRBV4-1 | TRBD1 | TGCGCCAGCAGCCGGGGACAGAGAGAGACCCAGTACTTC | CASSRGQRETQYF
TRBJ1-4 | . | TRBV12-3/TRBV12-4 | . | TGTGCCAGCAGTTTATTACAGGGTAACGAAAAACTGTTTTTT | CASSLLQGNEKLFF
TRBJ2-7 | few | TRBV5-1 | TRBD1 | TGCGCCAGCAGCCCCAGAACAGGGACAGGCCTTTACGAGCAGTACTTC | CASSPRTGTGLYEQYF
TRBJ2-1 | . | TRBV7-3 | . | TGTGCCAGCAGCTCCTCCGGGACGAGCTCCTACAATGAGCAGTTCTTC | CASSSSGTSSYNEQFF
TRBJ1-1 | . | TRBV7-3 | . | TGTGCCAGCAGCTTAAATGTCAGGAGTGAAGCTTTCTTT | CASSLNVRSEAFF
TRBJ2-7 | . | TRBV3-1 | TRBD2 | TGTGCCAGCAGCCAAGGGGCTAGCGGGAGGAAGACCCCGCTCTCCTACGAGCAGTACTTC | CASSQGASGRKTPLSYEQYF
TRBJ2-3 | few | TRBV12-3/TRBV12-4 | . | TGTGCCAGCAGTTTTAAGCCTAGCACAGATACGCAGTATTTT | CASSFKPSTDTQYF
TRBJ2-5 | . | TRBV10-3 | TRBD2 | TGTGCCATCAGTGACACTAGCGGCCAAGAGACCCAGTACTTC | CAISDTSGQETQYF
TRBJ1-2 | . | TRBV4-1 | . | TGCGCCAGCAGCCAGGCGCAAGGGGGAAAGTTAGGCTACACCTTC | CASSQAQGGKLGYTF
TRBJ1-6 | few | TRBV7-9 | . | TGTGCCAGCAGCTCAGCCCCGTATAATTCACCCCTCCACTTT | CASSSAPYNSPLHF
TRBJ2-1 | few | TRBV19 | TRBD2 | TGTGCCAGTAGCGGGGGGGACTTAAGCTCCTACAATGAGCAGTTCTTC | CASSGGDLSSYNEQFF
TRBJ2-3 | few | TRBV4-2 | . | TGTGCCAGCAGCCAAGGAGGGGCCGTAGATACGCAGTATTTT | CASSQGGAVDTQYF
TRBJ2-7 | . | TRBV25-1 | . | TGTGCCAGCAGTAAGCAGATGTTCTCCTACGAGCAGTACTTC | CASSKQMFSYEQYF
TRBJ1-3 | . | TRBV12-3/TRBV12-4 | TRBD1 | TGTGCCAGCAGTCGAACCACAGGGGCTGGAAACACCATATATTTT | CASSRTTGAGNTIYF
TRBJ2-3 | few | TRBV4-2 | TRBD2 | TGTGCCAGCAGCCAAGAAACTAGCGGGAGTACAGATACGCAGTATTTT | CASSQETSGSTDTQYF
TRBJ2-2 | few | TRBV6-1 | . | TGTGCCAGCAGCCGCCGGGACCGCACCGGGGAGCTGTTTTTT | CASSRRDRTGELFF
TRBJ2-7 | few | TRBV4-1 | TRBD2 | TGCGCCAGCAGCCAAGATGAGGCGGGAGACTACGAGCAGTACTTC | CASSQDEAGDYEQYF
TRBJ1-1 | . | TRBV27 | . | TGTGCCAGCAGTTTATACCCCAGGGGAGGGGTCACTGAAGCTTTCTTT | CASSLYPRGGVTEAFF
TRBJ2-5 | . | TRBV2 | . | TGTGCCAGCATCCAAGGGACTTTAGGGCAGACCCAGTACTTC | CASIQGTLGQTQYF
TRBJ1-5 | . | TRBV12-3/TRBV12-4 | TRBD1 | TGTGCCAGCAGCCACAGGGGCTGGTCAGGCAATCAGCCCCAGCATTTT | CASSHRGWSGNQPQHF
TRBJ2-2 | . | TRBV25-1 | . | TGTGCCAGCAGTGTTTTCGGGGTTGAGGCCGGGGAGCTGTTTTTT | CASSVFGVEAGELFF
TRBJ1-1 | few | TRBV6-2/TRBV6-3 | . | TGTGCCAGCAGTTACGTAGGGGCTGGAGACACTGAAGCTTTCTTT | CASSYVGAGDTEAFF
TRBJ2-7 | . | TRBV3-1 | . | TGTGCCAGCAGCCAAGATCATTCGGGATTCTACGAGCAGTACTTC | CASSQDHSGFYEQYF
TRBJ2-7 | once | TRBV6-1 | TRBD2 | TGTGCCAGCAGCCCAGGACTAGCGGGAAACTACGAGCAGTACTTC | CASSPGLAGNYEQYF